Listed below are T cell receptor beta chains from one sample, sequenced in a study of identical twins. MiXCR, run by TCRdb on the 5' RACE reads, gives a single entry per CDR3 protein. In the table there are some 240,000 distinct CDR3 sequences, roughly 8.7% of which are singletons. The same sample was also studied in work on yellow fever vaccine responses in identical twins.

Material: CD8+ T cells sorted from blood. These receptors were obtained from a woman younger than 30 in good health. Each CDR3 is given with its conserved first and last residue. The order of the fields is J gene, V gene, CDR3 length, CDR3 protein.

j_gene: TRBJ2-7
v_gene: TRBV4-3
len: 15
CDR3aa: CASSQVSRGSDEQYF

j_gene: TRBJ1-5
v_gene: TRBV12-3/TRBV12-4
len: 14
CDR3aa: CASTVGGPNQPQHF

j_gene: TRBJ2-4
v_gene: TRBV6-4
len: 15
CDR3aa: CASSDSYERGHIQYF

j_gene: TRBJ2-1
v_gene: TRBV11-1
len: 19
CDR3aa: CASSFPGTSGGGRYNEQFF

j_gene: TRBJ2-2
v_gene: TRBV13
len: 16
CDR3aa: CASSLALAGVTGELFF

j_gene: TRBJ2-5
v_gene: TRBV27
len: 11
CDR3aa: CASSSQGAQYF

j_gene: TRBJ2-5
v_gene: TRBV7-9
len: 13
CDR3aa: CASSFREQETQYF

j_gene: TRBJ2-2
v_gene: TRBV4-3
len: 16
CDR3aa: CASSQDRLLATGELFF

j_gene: TRBJ2-1
v_gene: TRBV7-9
len: 12
CDR3aa: CASSLAFNEQFF

j_gene: TRBJ2-3
v_gene: TRBV29-1
len: 13
CDR3aa: CSVEGTVRNTQYF

j_gene: TRBJ2-1
v_gene: TRBV5-6
len: 13
CDR3aa: CASSATARQEQFF

j_gene: TRBJ2-1
v_gene: TRBV4-2
len: 14
CDR3aa: CASSQDPEYNEQFF

j_gene: TRBJ2-7
v_gene: TRBV27
len: 14
CDR3aa: CASSYSTGAYEQYF

j_gene: TRBJ1-1
v_gene: TRBV2
len: 15
CDR3aa: CASSEATGENTEAFF

j_gene: TRBJ2-3
v_gene: TRBV10-3
len: 18
CDR3aa: CAISDPYRLAGSTDTQYF

j_gene: TRBJ1-1
v_gene: TRBV5-1
len: 14
CDR3aa: CASSTQGALTEAFF

j_gene: TRBJ1-6
v_gene: TRBV20-1
len: 14
CDR3aa: CSARESYLNSPLHF

j_gene: TRBJ2-7
v_gene: TRBV7-9
len: 16
CDR3aa: CASSPYPGTISYEQYF

j_gene: TRBJ2-3
v_gene: TRBV4-3
len: 17
CDR3aa: CASSQDRLAGLTDTQYF

j_gene: TRBJ1-1
v_gene: TRBV7-9
len: 15
CDR3aa: CASSSWTGGDTEAFF

j_gene: TRBJ2-3
v_gene: TRBV15
len: 16
CDR3aa: CATSRLAGGATDTQYF

j_gene: TRBJ2-7
v_gene: TRBV7-2
len: 15
CDR3aa: CASSLLQRRGYEQYF

j_gene: TRBJ2-4
v_gene: TRBV7-9
len: 16
CDR3aa: CASSLVGGGTKNIQYF

j_gene: TRBJ2-1
v_gene: TRBV20-1
len: 16
CDR3aa: CSARDRGAISYNEQFF

j_gene: TRBJ2-7
v_gene: TRBV4-3
len: 15
CDR3aa: CASSQDLADPYEQYF

j_gene: TRBJ2-1
v_gene: TRBV10-1
len: 17
CDR3aa: CASSALPAGSSYNEQFF

j_gene: TRBJ2-1
v_gene: TRBV27
len: 11
CDR3aa: CASKTGPRVFF

j_gene: TRBJ2-7
v_gene: TRBV4-2
len: 15
CDR3aa: CASSSTVDRVYEQYF

j_gene: TRBJ2-3
v_gene: TRBV7-2
len: 14
CDR3aa: CASSDTGAPDTQYF

j_gene: TRBJ2-7
v_gene: TRBV29-1
len: 12
CDR3aa: CSVEDGLYEQYF

j_gene: TRBJ2-6
v_gene: TRBV9
len: 15
CDR3aa: CASGTSESGANVLTF

j_gene: TRBJ1-3
v_gene: TRBV19
len: 13
CDR3aa: CASMAGGEDTIYF

j_gene: TRBJ2-7
v_gene: TRBV12-3/TRBV12-4
len: 15
CDR3aa: CASSPTTGLVYEQYF

j_gene: TRBJ2-7
v_gene: TRBV4-3
len: 15
CDR3aa: CASSQDTGGPYEQYF

j_gene: TRBJ2-3
v_gene: TRBV5-6
len: 17
CDR3aa: CASSFRVWGKSTDTQYF

j_gene: TRBJ2-3
v_gene: TRBV12-3/TRBV12-4
len: 15
CDR3aa: CASSHSGSGIYTLYF

j_gene: TRBJ2-1
v_gene: TRBV7-9
len: 14
CDR3aa: CASSSSDASDEQFF

j_gene: TRBJ2-7
v_gene: TRBV28
len: 13
CDR3aa: CASSFNRGYEQYF

j_gene: TRBJ2-7
v_gene: TRBV29-1
len: 13
CDR3aa: CSVSTGLAGEQYF

j_gene: TRBJ2-7
v_gene: TRBV20-1
len: 14
CDR3aa: CSARGNRDPYEQYF

j_gene: TRBJ2-7
v_gene: TRBV4-3
len: 16
CDR3aa: CASSQDRGTASYEQYF

j_gene: TRBJ1-1
v_gene: TRBV4-1
len: 14
CDR3aa: CASSQPDSNVEAFF

j_gene: TRBJ2-2
v_gene: TRBV6-2/TRBV6-3
len: 17
CDR3aa: CASSYSIQGGYTGELFF

j_gene: TRBJ2-7
v_gene: TRBV29-1
len: 14
CDR3aa: CSVEGTGGPYEQYF

j_gene: TRBJ2-7
v_gene: TRBV3-1
len: 13
CDR3aa: CASSYGSAYEQYF